The rows below give T cell receptor beta chains drawn from one sample of a study of blood T cells in healthy people across ages. MiXCR was run by TCRdb on the 5' RACE reads, yielding one entry per CDR3 protein. The repertoire holds about 1,000,000 distinct CDR3 sequences, with 45% as singletons. The sample was blood. The receptor source for this set is a woman aged 55-70 years in good health. CDR3s include the opening cysteine and the closing phenylalanine or tryptophan. D genes are given only for firm matches. Expanded clones are given a class, and other clones once, few, many or no size at all.

TRBJ2-7 | . | . | TRBV4-1 | CASSQARGPETRYF | TGCGCCAGCAGCCAAGCTAGAGGCCCCGAGACCCGGTACTTC
TRBJ1-4 | . | . | TRBV15 | CATSRGGTNEKLFF | TGTGCCACCAGCAGAGGGGGAACTAATGAAAAACTGTTTTTT
TRBJ2-7 | few | TRBD1 | TRBV5-1 | CASSLMGQGEYEQYF | TGCGCCAGCAGCTTGATGGGACAGGGAGAATACGAGCAGTACTTC
TRBJ2-4 | few | . | TRBV25-1 | CASSTIKDDIQYF | TGTGCCAGCAGTACCATCAAGGACGACATTCAGTACTTC
TRBJ1-4 | . | . | TRBV18 | CANSPPGQDNEKLFF | TGTGCCAACTCACCCCCGGGCCAAGATAATGAAAAACTGTTTTTT
TRBJ2-2 | few | TRBD2 | TRBV20-1 | CSTGLAGGGGELFF | TGCAGTACTGGACTAGCGGGAGGGGGCGGGGAGCTGTTTTTT
TRBJ2-2 | . | . | TRBV4-1 | CASSQDKVGEKAGELFF | TGCGCCAGCAGCCAAGATAAAGTAGGGGAGAAGGCCGGGGAGCTGTTTTTT
TRBJ2-1 | few | . | TRBV5-1 | CASSLGGVFRTNEQFF | TGCGCCAGCAGCTTGGGGGGAGTATTCCGAACGAATGAGCAGTTCTTC
TRBJ2-1 | . | TRBD2 | TRBV6-5 | CASKRRESYNEQFF | TGTGCCAGCAAGAGGCGGGAGTCATACAATGAGCAGTTCTTC
TRBJ2-4 | . | . | TRBV5-4 | CASSRGGRVGQNIQYF | TGTGCCAGCAGCAGAGGGGGACGGGTTGGGCAAAACATTCAGTACTTC
TRBJ2-7 | few | TRBD1 | TRBV27 | CATQGGESYEQYF | TGTGCCACACAAGGGGGCGAATCCTACGAGCAGTACTTC
TRBJ2-3 | few | . | TRBV20-1 | CSARGLVGGEDTQYF | TGCAGTGCTAGAGGACTAGTTGGCGGTGAAGATACGCAGTATTTT
TRBJ2-1 | once | . | TRBV25-1 | CASSEESGVRGEQFF | TGTGCCAGCAGTGAAGAGTCAGGAGTCAGAGGCGAGCAGTTCTTC
TRBJ2-6 | . | . | TRBV30 | CAWSDSSGANVLTF | TGTGCCTGGAGTGACAGCTCTGGGGCCAACGTCCTGACTTTC
TRBJ2-2 | . | TRBD2 | TRBV5-1 | CASSYLAGAPGELFF | TGCGCCAGCAGCTACCTAGCGGGAGCCCCCGGGGAGCTGTTTTTT
TRBJ2-5 | . | . | TRBV7-2 | CASSLGDVTQYF | TGTGCCAGCAGCTTGGGGGACGTCACCCAGTACTTC
TRBJ2-7 | . | . | TRBV27 | CASRTSLALSYEQYF | TGTGCCAGCAGAACCTCCCTCGCCCTCTCCTACGAGCAGTACTTC
TRBJ2-1 | . | . | TRBV12-3/TRBV12-4 | CASSVRGDCEQFF | TGTGCCAGCAGTGTGAGGGGGGACTGCGAGCAGTTCTTC
TRBJ2-7 | . | . | TRBV7-9 | CPSSLPTGQNYEQYF | TGTCCCAGCAGCCTTCCTACGGGCCAAAACTACGAGCAGTACTTC